The source of this TCR beta chain is a study of cytomegalovirus exposure and HLA in healthy donors. Study-level background: Researchers previously reported finding fewer than 140 million unique TCR beta sequences from approximately 190 million T cells. Some 85 million unique TCRs from HLA-typed donors were held in an early data release.

The table lists this clone with a few counts. In germline, CDR1 is MNHEY, CDR2 SVGAGI. The V gene end was trimmed by 7 bases and the J gene end by 7 bases; junction bases not matched to a gene: 9. This CDR3 region has 13 residues. The PCR made use of 60 Vbeta and 13 Jbeta primers. Per the original data handling: A follow-up analysis tallied 73 million or so unique TCR beta chains, about 11 million shared. This table comes from immunoSEQ multiplex PCR, and its TCRdb copy is limited to in-frame clones, with some not included. V and J calls and clone size follow that table, whereas D and trimming were derived from the DNA. The sample includes fewer than 250,000 clones, about 82% of them seen just once.

The source of this sequence is a man aged 25-45 years in good health and CMV-seronegative. The chain uses TRBV6-5 and TRBJ1-1, with 7 bases fitting TRBD1. Sequencing input: PBMCs. CDR3 region: CASTKPGQSEAFF. In nucleotides, the CDR3 is TGTGCCAGCACTAAGCCGGGACAGAGTGAAGCTTTCTTT.